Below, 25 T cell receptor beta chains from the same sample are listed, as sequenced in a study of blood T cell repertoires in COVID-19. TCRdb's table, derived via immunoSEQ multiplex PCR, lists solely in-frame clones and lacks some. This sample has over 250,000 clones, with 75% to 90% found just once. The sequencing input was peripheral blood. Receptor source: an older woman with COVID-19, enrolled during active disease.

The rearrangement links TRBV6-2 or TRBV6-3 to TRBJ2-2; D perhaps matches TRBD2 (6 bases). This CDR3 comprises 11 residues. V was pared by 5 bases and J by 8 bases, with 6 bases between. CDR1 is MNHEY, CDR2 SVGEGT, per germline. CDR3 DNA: TGTGCCAGCAGTCTAGCGGGGGAGCTGTTTTTT. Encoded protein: CASSLAGELFF.

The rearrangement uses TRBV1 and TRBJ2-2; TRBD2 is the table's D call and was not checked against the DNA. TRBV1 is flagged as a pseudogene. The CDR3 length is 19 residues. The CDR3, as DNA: TGCACCAGCTATACACCGGGACTAGCGGGAGGGCCGCGAACCGGGGAGCTGTTTTTT. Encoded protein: CTSYTPGLAGGPRTGELFF.

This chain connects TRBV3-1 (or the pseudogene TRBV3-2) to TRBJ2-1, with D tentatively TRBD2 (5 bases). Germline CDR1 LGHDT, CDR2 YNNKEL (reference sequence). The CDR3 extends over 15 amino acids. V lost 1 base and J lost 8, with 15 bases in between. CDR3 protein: CASSQVEGWRDEQFF. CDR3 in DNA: TGTGCCAGCAGCCAAGTAGAGGGTTGGCGGGATGAGCAGTTCTTC.

Here the CDR3 DNA reads TGTGCCAGCAGTTCCAGTTCTGGGGCCAACGTCCTGACTTTC. Translating gives CASSSSSGANVLTF. V usage is TRBV28 and J usage is TRBJ2-6; D remains unclear. The CDR3 has 14 residues. Trimming removed 4 bases at V and 1 base at J, with 5 bases between. Germline V lookup: CDR1 MDHEN, CDR2 SYDVKM.

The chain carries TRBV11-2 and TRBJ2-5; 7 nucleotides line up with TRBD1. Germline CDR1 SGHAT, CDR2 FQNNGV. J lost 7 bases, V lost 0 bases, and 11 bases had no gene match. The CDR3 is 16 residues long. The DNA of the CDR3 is TGTGCCAGCAGCTTAGATTTAGGGGGCCAATCTGGGACCCAGTACTTC. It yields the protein CASSLDLGGQSGTQYF.

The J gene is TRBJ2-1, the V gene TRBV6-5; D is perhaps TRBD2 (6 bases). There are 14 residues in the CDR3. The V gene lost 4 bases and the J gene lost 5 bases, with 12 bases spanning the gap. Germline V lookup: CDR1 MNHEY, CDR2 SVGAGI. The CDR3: CASSLYGTHNEQFF. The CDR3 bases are TGTGCCAGCAGTTTGTATGGGACTCACAATGAGCAGTTCTTC.

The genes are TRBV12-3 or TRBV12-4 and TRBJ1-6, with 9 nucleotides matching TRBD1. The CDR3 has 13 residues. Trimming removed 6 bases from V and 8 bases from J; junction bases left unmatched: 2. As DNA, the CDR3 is TGTGCCAGCAGATGGACAGGGGATTCACCCCTCCACTTT. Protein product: CASRWTGDSPLHF.

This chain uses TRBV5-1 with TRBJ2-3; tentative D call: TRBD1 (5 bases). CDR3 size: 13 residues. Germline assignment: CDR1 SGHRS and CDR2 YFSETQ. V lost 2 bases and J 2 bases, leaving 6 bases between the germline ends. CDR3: CASSLQDTDTQYF. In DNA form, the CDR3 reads TGCGCCAGCAGCTTACAGGACACAGATACGCAGTATTTT.

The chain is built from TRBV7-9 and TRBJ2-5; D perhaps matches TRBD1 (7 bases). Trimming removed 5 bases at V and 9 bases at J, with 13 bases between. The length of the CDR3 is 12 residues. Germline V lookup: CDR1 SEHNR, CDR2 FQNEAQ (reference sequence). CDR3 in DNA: TGTGCCAGCAGCCTTACCAGGGGGGCCCAGTACTTC. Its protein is CASSLTRGAQYF.

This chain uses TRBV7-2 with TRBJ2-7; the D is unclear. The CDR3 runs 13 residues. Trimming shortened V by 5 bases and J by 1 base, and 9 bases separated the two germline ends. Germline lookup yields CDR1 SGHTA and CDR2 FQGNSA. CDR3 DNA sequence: TGTGCCAGCAGCAGATCCGGGTCCTACGAGCAGTACTTC. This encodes CASSRSGSYEQYF.

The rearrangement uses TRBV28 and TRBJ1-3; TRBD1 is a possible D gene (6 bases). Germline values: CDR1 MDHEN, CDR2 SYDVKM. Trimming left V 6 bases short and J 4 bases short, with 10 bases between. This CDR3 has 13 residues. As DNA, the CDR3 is TGTGCCAGCAGGCGGGGGGCCGGAAACACCATATATTTT. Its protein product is CASRRGAGNTIYF.

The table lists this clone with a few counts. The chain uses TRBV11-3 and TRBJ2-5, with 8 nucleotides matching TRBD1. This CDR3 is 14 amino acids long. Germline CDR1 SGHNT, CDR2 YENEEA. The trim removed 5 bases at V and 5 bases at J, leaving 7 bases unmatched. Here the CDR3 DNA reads TGTGCCAGCAGCCCAGGGACAGGCTGGGAGACCCAGTACTTC. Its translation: CASSPGTGWETQYF.

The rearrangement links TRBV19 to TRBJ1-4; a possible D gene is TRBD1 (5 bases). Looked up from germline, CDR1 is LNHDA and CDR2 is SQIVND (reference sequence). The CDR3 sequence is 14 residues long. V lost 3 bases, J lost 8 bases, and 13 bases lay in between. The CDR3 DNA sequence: TGTGCCAGTAGTATGGGGCTGGTCTGGGAAAAACTGTTTTTT. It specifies CASSMGLVWEKLFF.

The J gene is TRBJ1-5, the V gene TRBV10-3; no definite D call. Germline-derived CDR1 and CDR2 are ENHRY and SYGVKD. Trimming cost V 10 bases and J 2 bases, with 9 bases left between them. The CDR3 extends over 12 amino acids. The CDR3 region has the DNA TGTGCCAGACCTCGGGGCAATCAGCCCCAGCATTTT. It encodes CARPRGNQPQHF.

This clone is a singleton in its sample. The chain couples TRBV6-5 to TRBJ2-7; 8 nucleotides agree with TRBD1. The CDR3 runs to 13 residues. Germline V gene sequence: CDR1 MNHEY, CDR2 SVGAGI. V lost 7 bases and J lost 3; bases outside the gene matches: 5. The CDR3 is CASTSTGGYEQYF. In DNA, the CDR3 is TGTGCCAGCACCTCTACAGGGGGCTACGAGCAGTACTTC.

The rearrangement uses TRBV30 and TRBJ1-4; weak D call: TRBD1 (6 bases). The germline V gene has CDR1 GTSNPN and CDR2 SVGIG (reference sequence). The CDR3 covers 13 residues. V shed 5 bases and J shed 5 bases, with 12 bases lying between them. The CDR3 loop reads CAWLRGINEKLFF. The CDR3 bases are TGTGCCTGGCTGAGGGGGATCAATGAAAAACTGTTTTTT.

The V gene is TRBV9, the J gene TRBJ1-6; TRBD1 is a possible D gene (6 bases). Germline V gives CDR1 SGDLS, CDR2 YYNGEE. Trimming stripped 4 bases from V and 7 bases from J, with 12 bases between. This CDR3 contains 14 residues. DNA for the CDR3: TGTGCCAGCAGCACGAGGACAGCCAATTCACCCCTCCACTTT. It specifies CASSTRTANSPLHF.

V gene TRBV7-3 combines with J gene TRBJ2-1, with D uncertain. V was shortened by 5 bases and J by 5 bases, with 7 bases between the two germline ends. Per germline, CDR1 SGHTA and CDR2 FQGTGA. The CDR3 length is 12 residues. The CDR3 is CASSLSDNEQFF. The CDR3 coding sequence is TGTGCCAGCAGCCTCTCGGACAATGAGCAGTTCTTC.

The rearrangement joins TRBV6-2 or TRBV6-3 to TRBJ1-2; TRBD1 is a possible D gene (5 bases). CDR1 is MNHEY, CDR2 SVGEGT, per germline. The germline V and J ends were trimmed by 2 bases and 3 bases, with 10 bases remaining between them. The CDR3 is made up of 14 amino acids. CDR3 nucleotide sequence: TGTGCCAGCAGTTACGAGGGGAGGGACTATGGCTACACCTTC. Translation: CASSYEGRDYGYTF.

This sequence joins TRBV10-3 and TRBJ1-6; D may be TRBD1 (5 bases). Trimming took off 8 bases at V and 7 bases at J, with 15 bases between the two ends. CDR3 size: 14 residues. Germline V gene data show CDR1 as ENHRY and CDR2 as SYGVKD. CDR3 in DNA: TGTGCCATCGCTCTGGGGCAGGGCAATTCACCCCTCCACTTT. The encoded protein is CAIALGQGNSPLHF.

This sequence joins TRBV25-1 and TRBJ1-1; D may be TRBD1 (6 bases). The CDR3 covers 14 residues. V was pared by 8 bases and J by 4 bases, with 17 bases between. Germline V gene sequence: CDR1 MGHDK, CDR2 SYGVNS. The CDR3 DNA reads TGTGCCAGCGGCCCTCGAGGGGGAACCACTGAAGCTTTCTTT. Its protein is CASGPRGGTTEAFF. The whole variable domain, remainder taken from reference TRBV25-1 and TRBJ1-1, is EADIYQTPRYLVIGTGKKITLECSQTMGHDKMYWYQQDPGMELHLIHYSYGVNSTEKGDLSSESTVSRIRTEHFPLTLESARPSHTSQYLCASGPRGGTTEAFFGQGTRLTVV.

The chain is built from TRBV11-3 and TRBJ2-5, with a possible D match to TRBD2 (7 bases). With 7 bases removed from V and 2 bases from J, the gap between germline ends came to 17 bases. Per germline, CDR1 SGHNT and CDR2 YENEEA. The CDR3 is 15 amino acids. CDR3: CASTPGGSRQETQYF. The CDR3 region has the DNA TGTGCCAGCACCCCGGGGGGCTCCCGACAAGAGACCCAGTACTTC. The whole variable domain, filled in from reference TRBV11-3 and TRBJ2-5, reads EAGVVQSPRYKIIEKKQPVAFWCNPISGHNTLYWYLQNLGQGPELLIRYENEEAVDDSQLPKDRFSAERLKGVDSTLKIQPAELGDSAVYLCASTPGGSRQETQYFGPGTRLLVL.

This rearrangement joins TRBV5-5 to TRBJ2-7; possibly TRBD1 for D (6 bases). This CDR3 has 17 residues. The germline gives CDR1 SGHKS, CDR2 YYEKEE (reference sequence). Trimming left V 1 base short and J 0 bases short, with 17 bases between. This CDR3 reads CASSLIFRQVSSYEQYF. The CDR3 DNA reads TGTGCCAGCAGCTTGATTTTTCGACAGGTTAGCTCCTACGAGCAGTACTTC.

CDR3 sequence reads: CAIKPSGTDTQYF. In nucleotides, the CDR3 is TGTGCCATCAAGCCTAGCGGGACAGATACGCAGTATTTT. This rearrangement joins TRBV10-3 to TRBJ2-3; TRBD2 agrees at 8 bases. The trim removed 7 bases at V and 3 bases at J, leaving 3 bases unmatched. This CDR3 is 13 amino acids long. CDR1 is ENHRY and CDR2 is SYGVKD in the germline V gene.

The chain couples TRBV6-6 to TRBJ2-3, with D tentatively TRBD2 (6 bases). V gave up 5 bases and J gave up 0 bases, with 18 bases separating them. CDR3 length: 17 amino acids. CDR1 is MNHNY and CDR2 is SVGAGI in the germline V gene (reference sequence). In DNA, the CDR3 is TGTGCCAGCAGTCCCGTCGGTGGCGGGGCTAGCACAGATACGCAGTATTTT. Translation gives CASSPVGGGASTDTQYF.